One sample yielded the 8 T cell receptor beta chains listed below, sequenced in a study of shared clonotypes between healthy human individuals. Only in-frame clones appear in the TCRdb table, and some are missing; sequencing was by immunoSEQ multiplex PCR. The table has 1.5 million to 2.5 million clones, roughly 95% seen once. Positively selected for CCR7, the CD45RO-negative cells used as naive CD8 cells excluded terminally differentiated effector memory CD45RA+ cells. Sequenced: naive CD8+ T cells sorted from blood. These receptors came from a man aged 18 to 35 in good health.

V and J are TRBV10-2 and TRBJ2-2; TRBD2 aligns across 13 bases. CDR3 length: 16 amino acids. Losses at the gene ends were 6 bases for V and 3 bases for J; bases not matched to a gene: 4. Per the germline V gene, CDR1 is WSHSY and CDR2 is SAAADI. The CDR3 DNA reads as TGCGCCAGCAGGGGACTAGCGGGGTCGCACACCGGGGAGCTGTTTTTT. Its translation is CASRGLAGSHTGELFF.

The V gene is TRBV4-2, the J gene TRBJ2-3, with 8 bases identical to TRBD2. Germline assignment: CDR1 LGHNA and CDR2 YNFKEQ. CDR3 length equals 13 residues. The junction had 4 bases not matched to a gene; V was cut back by 0 bases and J by 11 bases. CDR3 sequence: CASSQDRGTRQYF. The CDR3 DNA reads TGTGCCAGCAGCCAAGATCGGGGGACTAGGCAGTATTTT.

The V gene is TRBV7-9, the J gene TRBJ2-1, with TRBD2 identical over 8 bases. Germline CDR1 SEHNR, CDR2 FQNEAQ (reference sequence). The ends lost 11 bases at V and 9 bases at J; junction bases unmatched: 9. The CDR3 loop spans 12 amino acids. The CDR3, as DNA: TGTGCCTCCCCGGGGGGGGCTGGTGAGCAGTTCTTC. This encodes CASPGGAGEQFF.

This chain links TRBV10-3 with TRBJ2-2; 8 bases line up with TRBD1. Germline V gene sequence: CDR1 ENHRY, CDR2 SYGVKD. V was clipped by 0 bases and J by 7 bases; unmatched bases: 10. This CDR3 has 17 amino acids. The CDR3 sequence is CAISESEAGGSDGELFF. The DNA of the CDR3 is TGTGCCATCAGTGAGTCGGAGGCAGGGGGCTCGGACGGGGAGCTGTTTTTT.

This clone was recorded a few times. This chain links TRBV4-1 with TRBJ1-2, with a possible D match to TRBD1 (6 bases). The CDR3 is made up of 17 amino acids. The V end was cut by 1 base, the J end by 4 bases, with 19 bases between. Germline V lookup: CDR1 MGHRA, CDR2 YSYEKL. CDR3 residues: CASSQVVVNRDTYGYTF. DNA for the CDR3: TGCGCCAGCAGCCAAGTAGTCGTGAACAGGGATACCTATGGCTACACCTTC.

The V and J genes are TRBV5-4 and TRBJ2-3; 10 bases match TRBD2. Germline CDR1 SGHNT, CDR2 YYREEE (reference sequence). V shed 4 bases, J shed 0 bases, and the junction held 5 bases outside the gene matches. The CDR3 consists of 16 residues. This CDR3 reads CASSPWTSGSTDTQYF. The CDR3 nucleotides are TGTGCCAGCAGCCCCTGGACTAGCGGCAGCACAGATACGCAGTATTTT.

The chain links TRBV7-9 to TRBJ2-1, with D unresolved. Trimming stripped 2 bases from V and 0 bases from J, with 11 bases between. The CDR3 length is 16 residues. Germline CDR1 is SEHNR and CDR2 is FQNEAQ (reference sequence). CDR3 loop: CASSLSGSSSYNEQFF. The CDR3 nucleotides read TGTGCCAGCAGCTTATCTGGCTCTAGCTCCTACAATGAGCAGTTCTTC.

Here the CDR3 reads CASSIWGDTEAFF. DNA for the CDR3: TGTGCCAGTAGTATCTGGGGAGACACTGAAGCTTTCTTT. The chain links TRBV19 to TRBJ1-1; no definite D call. V lost 3 bases, J lost 3 bases, and 8 bases lay in between. The CDR3 is made up of 13 amino acids. Germline V CDR1 and CDR2: LNHDA, SQIVND (reference sequence).